These 29 T cell receptor beta chains share one sample of origin, sequenced in a study of Graves' ophthalmopathy and Graves' hyperthyroidism. CDR3 regions of TCR beta were amplified from RNA transcripts. An initial RT-PCR round employing HTBI primers preceded a second-round multiplex PCR. TCRdb analysed the multiplex PCR reads with MiXCR anew, one entry per CDR3 protein. The sample includes a few hundred thousand distinct CDR3 sequences, roughly 14% of them seen just once. Sequenced: peripheral blood. The receptor source for this set is a young woman with stable Graves' hyperthyroidism.

V usage is TRBV5-1 and J usage is TRBJ1-6, with 9 bases identical to TRBD1. This CDR3 is built from 14 residues. The junction had 5 bases not matched to a gene; V was cut back by 4 bases and J by 9 bases. Germline V gene lookup returns CDR1 SGHRS and CDR2 YFSETQ. CDR3 nucleotide sequence: TGCGCCAGCAGCGCGGACAGGGGAGTTTCACCCCTCCACTTT. This translates into CASSADRGVSPLHF. Full variable domain (outside the CDR3, taken from reference TRBV5-1 and TRBJ1-6): KAGVTQTPRYLIKTRGQQVTLSCSPISGHRSVSWYQQTPGQGLQFLFEYFSETQRNKGNFPGRFSGRQFSNSRSEMNVSTLELGDSALYLCASSADRGVSPLHFGNGTRLTVT.

About this clonotype: The DNA is omitted, as the CDR3 cannot be located on it reliably, and the CDR3 follows TCRdb's listing. The chain couples TRBV27 to TRBJ1-2; TRBD1, the table's D call, lacks a check against the DNA. The CDR3 is 16 residues long, counting both termini. Germline CDR1 and CDR2: MNHEY and SMNVEV (reference sequence). The CDR3 here is CASSTSDRLTNYGYTF.

There are a few counts of this clonotype. A junction boundary mismatches the germline segment, possibly from a read error. This sequence joins TRBV7-6 and TRBJ2-2, with 8 bases identical to TRBD2. This CDR3 has 16 amino acids. The V gene's germline CDR1 is SGHVS and CDR2 FNYEAQ. Here the CDR3 reads CASSSRTSRSSGELCF. The DNA of the CDR3 is TGTGCCAGCAGCTCAAGGACTAGCAGATCTTCTGGGGAGCTGTGTTTT.

This clonotype turned up a few times. J is TRBJ1-5 and V is TRBV28; D gene ambiguous. The CDR3 length is 12 residues. Trimming pared 3 bases from V and 7 bases from J, leaving 7 bases between. Germline V gene data show CDR1 as MDHEN and CDR2 as SYDVKM. CDR3 loop: CASSFMRQPQHF. DNA for the CDR3: TGTGCCAGCAGTTTTATGAGGCAGCCCCAGCATTTT.

The sample holds many counts of this clonotype. The chain employs TRBV15 and TRBJ1-3; D is unclear. The CDR3 extends over 16 amino acids. Germline-derived CDR1 and CDR2 are LNHNV and YYDKDF (reference sequence). Trimming removed 0 bases at V and 0 bases at J, with 9 bases between. CDR3 residues: CATSRDQSVSGNTIYF. CDR3 in DNA: TGTGCCACCAGCAGAGATCAGAGTGTCTCTGGAAACACCATATATTTT.

This clonotype showed up many times. V gene TRBV12-5 combines with J gene TRBJ1-5; 9 nucleotides line up with TRBD1. The junction had 8 bases not matched to a gene; V was cut back by 6 bases and J by 11 bases. This CDR3 has 13 amino acids. From germline, CDR1 is LGHNT and CDR2 FRNRAP. The CDR3 sequence: CASGSGQGWAQHF. The CDR3 nucleotides read TGTGCTAGTGGCTCGGGACAGGGCTGGGCCCAGCATTTT.

The rearrangement links TRBV12-3 or TRBV12-4 to TRBJ1-2; 8 bases line up with TRBD1. This CDR3 spans 16 amino acids. V shed 0 bases and J 2 bases; nucleotides not matched to a gene: 5. CDR3 residues: CASSLALRDRNYGYTF. The DNA for the CDR3 is TGTGCCAGCAGTTTAGCGCTACGGGACAGGAACTATGGCTACACCTTC.

At least ten counts were recorded for this clonotype. The rearrangement uses TRBV25-1 and TRBJ1-3; D remains unclear. In germline, CDR1 is MGHDK, CDR2 SYGVNS. V lost 10 bases, J lost 7 bases, and 8 bases lay in between. The CDR3 covers 10 residues. DNA for the CDR3: TGTGCCACCGGTCTGAACACCATATATTTT. Its protein is CATGLNTIYF.

CDR3 in amino acids: CASSEGRLLAKNIQYF. The DNA of the CDR3 is TGTGCCAGCAGTGAAGGTAGACTGCTAGCCAAAAACATTCAGTACTTC. The chain employs TRBV2 and TRBJ2-4; D uncertain. Germline V gene sequence: CDR1 SNHLY, CDR2 FYNNEI. This CDR3 is 16 amino acids long. The V end was cut by 1 base, the J end by 0 bases, with 10 bases between.

This clonotype was recorded at least ten times. The chain is built from TRBV27 and TRBJ1-2; D unresolved. The germline gives CDR1 MNHEY, CDR2 SMNVEV (reference sequence). V was cut by 5 bases and J by 5 bases, with 15 bases left in between. This CDR3 spans 14 amino acids. The CDR3 DNA follows: TGTGCCAGCAGTGACGGCCTTCGACGGTATGGCTACACCTTC. Translation: CASSDGLRRYGYTF.

The genes are TRBV4-1 and TRBJ1-5; TRBD1 might be the D (6 bases). The CDR3 is 17 residues long. Deletions cut 0 bases from V and 1 base from J, with 13 bases between. CDR1 MGHRA and CDR2 YSYEKL come from the germline V gene. The CDR3 loop is CASSQDGGHRSNQPQHF. For the CDR3, the DNA is TGCGCCAGCAGCCAAGATGGGGGACACAGGAGCAATCAGCCCCAGCATTTT.

This clonotype was seen many times. The rearrangement links TRBV14 to TRBJ2-4; possibly TRBD2 for D (6 bases). There are 17 residues in the CDR3. Looked up from germline, CDR1 is SGHDN and CDR2 is FVKESK. V dropped 8 bases and J dropped 0 bases, with 20 bases sitting between them. CDR3 region: CASELSWRDVAKNIQYF. CDR3 in DNA: TGTGCCAGCGAATTGTCCTGGAGGGACGTAGCCAAAAACATTCAGTACTTC.

This clonotype was seen ten or more times. The rearrangement joins TRBV20-1 to TRBJ1-1; D unclear. Per germline, CDR1 DFQATT and CDR2 SNEGSKA (reference sequence). The V end was cut by 6 bases, the J end by 1 base, with 12 bases between. CDR3 length: 13 amino acids. Written as DNA, the CDR3 is TGCAGTGCCCCCATCAGTCAGAACACTGAAGCTTTCTTT. It specifies CSAPISQNTEAFF.

This clonotype has only a few counts. This chain joins TRBV11-3 and TRBJ1-4; D not resolved. Trimming removed 0 bases from V and 8 bases from J, with 7 bases in between. The CDR3 contains 13 residues. CDR1 SGHNT and CDR2 YENEEA come from the germline V gene. Written as DNA, the CDR3 is TGTGCCAGCAGCTTAGATCCCATGGAAAAACTGTTTTTT. As protein: CASSLDPMEKLFF.

A single count supports this clonotype. The V call is TRBV6-1, the J call TRBJ1-1; 9 bases match TRBD1. CDR3 length equals 14 residues. Germline V gene lookup returns CDR1 MNHNS and CDR2 SASEGT. V lost 5 bases to trimming and J lost 5 bases; unmatched junction nucleotides: 6. The CDR3 nucleotides are TGTGCCAGCAGTCGGACAGGGGATTGGACTGAAGCTTTCTTT. Translated, it gives CASSRTGDWTEAFF.

This clonotype was counted at least ten times. The gene calls are TRBV6-1 and TRBJ2-2; no reliable D call. The CDR3 totals 13 residues. Germline loops: CDR1 MNHNS, CDR2 SASEGT. The ends were cut back, 8 bases at V and 0 bases at J, with 7 bases in the middle. CDR3 bases: TGTGCCAGCCTGGCCCCGAACACCGGGGAGCTGTTTTTT. Protein: CASLAPNTGELFF.

The table lists this clonotype with many counts. The V call is TRBV6-4, the J call TRBJ1-1; TRBD1 aligns across 12 bases. The ends lost 7 bases at V and 4 bases at J; junction bases unmatched: 13. The CDR3 consists of 17 residues. Germline values: CDR1 MRHNA, CDR2 SNTAGT. CDR3 coding DNA: TGTGCCAGCACCGGACCGGGACAGGGGGCCTTTTCCACTGAAGCTTTCTTT. It yields the protein CASTGPGQGAFSTEAFF.

This clonotype was seen ten or more times. The V call is TRBV5-1, the J call TRBJ2-5; TRBD2 matches at 7 bases. Trimming cost V 4 bases and J 3 bases; bases outside gene matches: 9. Germline V lookup: CDR1 SGHRS, CDR2 YFSETQ. The CDR3 sequence is 15 residues long. CDR3 loop: CASSVLGLPKETQYF. CDR3 nucleotide sequence: TGCGCCAGCAGCGTCCTGGGACTACCCAAAGAGACCCAGTACTTC.

This clonotype was counted many times. The chain has TRBV7-9 and TRBJ1-2, with TRBD1 as a possible D gene (6 bases). V lost 2 bases and J lost 2, with 12 bases in between. From germline, CDR1 is SEHNR and CDR2 FQNEAQ (reference sequence). The CDR3 runs 15 residues. The CDR3 DNA reads as TGTGCCAGCAGCTTAAGAAGGGGGGGGAACTATGGCTACACCTTC. This sequence encodes CASSLRRGGNYGYTF.

The chain has TRBV3-1 and TRBJ1-6; 7 nucleotides align to TRBD1. This CDR3 region has 15 residues. The germline gives CDR1 LGHDT, CDR2 YNNKEL (reference sequence). V trimming: 4 bases; J trimming: 6 bases; junction bases outside the gene matches: 6. The CDR3 here is CASSRQAGGNSPLHF. CDR3 DNA sequence: TGTGCCAGCAGCCGCCAGGCAGGGGGTAATTCACCCCTCCACTTT.

The chain uses TRBV3-1 and TRBJ1-6, with D possibly being TRBD1 (5 bases). Germline CDR1 reads LGHDT; CDR2 reads YNNKEL (reference sequence). This CDR3 has 14 residues. Trimming left V 7 bases short and J 6 bases short, with 13 bases between. Written as DNA, the CDR3 is TGTGCCAGCACCTCAGGGTCCGGTAATTCACCCCTCCACTTT. Encoded protein: CASTSGSGNSPLHF.

This clonotype showed up many times. The rearrangement joins TRBV7-2 to TRBJ1-1; D gene unclear. This CDR3 spans 14 amino acids. Germline lookup yields CDR1 SGHTA and CDR2 FQGNSA. The germline V and J ends were trimmed by 4 bases and 2 bases, with 11 bases remaining between them. CDR3 nucleotides: TGTGCCAGCAGCTCCCGAAGGACTAACACTGAAGCTTTCTTT. Translating it yields CASSSRRTNTEAFF.

This clonotype was picked up many times. The V and J genes are TRBV15 and TRBJ1-1; the D is unclear. The ends were cut back, 4 bases at V and 6 bases at J, with 12 bases in the middle. The CDR3 is made up of 13 amino acids. Germline V gives CDR1 LNHNV, CDR2 YYDKDF (reference sequence). The CDR3 DNA reads TGTGCCACCAGCATGGACCCTCGGGCTGAAGCTTTCTTT. This encodes CATSMDPRAEAFF.

The genes are TRBV7-3 and TRBJ2-2; 10 nucleotides align to TRBD2. CDR3 length equals 17 residues. The germline CDR1 and CDR2 sequences are SGHTA and FQGTGA. The V segment lost 5 bases and the J segment 5 bases; nucleotides outside the gene matches: 11. The CDR3 loop is CASSGLLAGSDTGELFF. The CDR3 bases are TGTGCCAGCAGCGGACTACTAGCGGGGAGCGATACCGGGGAGCTGTTTTTT.

At least ten counts were recorded for this clonotype. As DNA, the CDR3 is TGCAGTGCTTGGGACAGCAGCAATCAGCCCCAGCATTTT. This gives the protein CSAWDSSNQPQHF. The chain has TRBV20-1 and TRBJ1-5; 7 bases match TRBD1. CDR1 and CDR2 (germline): DFQATT, SNEGSKA (reference sequence). This CDR3 has 13 amino acids. The V and J ends lost 5 bases and 1 base, in that order; junction bases with no gene match: 2.

There are many counts of this clonotype. The chain joins TRBV12-3 or TRBV12-4 to TRBJ1-2; tentative D call: TRBD1 (6 bases). Trimming pared 6 bases from V and 7 bases from J, leaving 18 bases between. The CDR3 loop spans 14 amino acids. CDR3 region: CASSHSGGAGGYTF. CDR3 bases: TGTGCCAGCAGCCATAGCGGGGGGGCGGGTGGCTACACCTTC.

This clonotype has ten or more counts. The V call is TRBV27, the J call TRBJ1-1, with D uncertain. Per the germline V gene, CDR1 is MNHEY and CDR2 is SMNVEV (reference sequence). The CDR3 has 13 residues. V was pared by 1 base and J by 6 bases, with 9 bases between. The CDR3 reads CASSLYRGSEAFF. The CDR3 nucleotides are TGTGCCAGCAGTTTATATCGGGGTTCTGAAGCTTTCTTT.

There are many counts of this clonotype. V gene TRBV12-3 or TRBV12-4 combines with J gene TRBJ1-5; the D is unclear. Between the trimmed V and J ends, which lost 3 bases and 6 bases, there was a span of 9 bases. The CDR3 runs to 13 residues. This CDR3 reads CASSLMTIQPQHF. CDR3 DNA sequence: TGTGCCAGCAGTTTGATGACAATTCAGCCCCAGCATTTT.

This clonotype was observed many times. The chain combines TRBV29-1 with TRBJ1-1; D not resolved. Trimming took off 3 bases at V and 3 bases at J, with 11 bases between the two ends. The germline gives CDR1 SQVTM, CDR2 ANQGSEA. CDR3 size: 13 residues. Written as DNA, the CDR3 is TGCAGCGTTGAGGTGGACGCCTACACTGAAGCTTTCTTT. Protein product: CSVEVDAYTEAFF.